This entry is about one T cell receptor (beta chain). Its antigen is unknown. The data derive from a study of T-cell reconstitution after alpha-beta-depleted transplantation in children. This CDR3 is 16 amino acids long. The V segment lost 1 base and the J segment 5 bases; nucleotides outside the gene matches: 10. Germline-derived CDR1 and CDR2 are SEHNR and FQNEAQ (reference sequence). Study findings and constraints: Newly produced T cells mostly accounted for T-cell counts and diversity one year post-transplant. As was reported, about two months after transplant, alpha-beta T cells came from several hundred expanded graft clones.

Unique molecular identifiers were used in preparing the TCRbeta library. In TCRdb, the PCR reads were re-called with MiXCR into one record per CDR3 protein. The data contain about 470,000 distinct CDR3 sequences, around two fifths of them singletons. This sequence was found in a girl aged 2-9 years with aplastic anemia, due to receive a stem cell transplant. The source material was PBMCs, sampled before TCRalphabeta/CD19-depleted stem cell transplant. The chain is built from TRBV7-9 and TRBJ2-5; TRBD1 agrees at 7 bases. CDR3 coding DNA: TGTGCCAGCAGCTTAGACCAGACAGGGCGAGGGGAGACCCAGTACTTC. Protein sequence: CASSLDQTGRGETQYF.